The source of this T cell receptor beta chain is a study of a mutant IDH1 vaccine in newly diagnosed glioma. As for time point: week 47, end of study. The study gave 300 ug of mutant IDH1 20-mer peptide per vaccine dose, with topical imiquimod. Only a few counts were recorded for this clone. Its antigen remains unknown. There are 12 residues in the CDR3. The V end lost 0 bases, the J end lost 10 bases, and 7 bases lay between the germline ends. Germline V gene data show CDR1 as WNHNN and CDR2 as SYGVQD (reference sequence). The assay was immunoSEQ multiplex PCR, and TCRdb's table has in-frame clones only and misses some. The sample gives tens of thousands of clones, 65% of which show up once; about 5% is in the top ten.

This sequence was found in a middle-aged man with glioma. Some clones in this sample may be carry-over from other donors' samples. The chain combines TRBV10-1 with TRBJ1-5; D call uncertain. The sequencing used peripheral blood mononuclear cells (PBMCs), collected from a glioma patient whose treatment included an IDH1 peptide vaccine. The CDR3 nucleotides read TGCGCCAGCAGTGAGTCCGAATCTCCCCAGCATTTT. It translates to CASSESESPQHF.